This TCR beta chain was captured in a study of shared clonotypes between healthy human individuals. Study in general: Per donor, CD8 memory used one plate, CD8 naive used two, CD4 memory used three and CD4 naive used three. The study, taken as a whole, reports: Clonotypes which were not shared had lower generation probabilities than clonotypes that all four donors shared. Only blood underwent sampling, and tissue repertoires likely differ.

Trimming shortened V by 8 bases and J by 3 bases, and 17 bases separated the two germline ends. CDR1 is MNHEY and CDR2 is SMNVEV in the germline V gene (reference sequence). CDR3 size: 14 residues. Clones were read by immunoSEQ multiplex PCR, and TCRdb kept only the in-frame ones, dropping some. The sample records a few million clones, 93% being singletons. Positive CCR7 selection of CD45RO-negative cells yielded the naive CD8 cells, and terminally differentiated effector memory CD45RA+ cells were excluded. To note about this clone: What it recognizes is unknown.

J is TRBJ2-7 and V is TRBV27; D possibly corresponds to TRBD1 (6 bases). The clonotype comes from a man aged 18-30 years in good health. Some clones in this sample may be carry-over from other donors' samples. Sequencing was carried out using naive CD8+ T cells from PBMCs. The CDR3 DNA reads TGTGCCAGCGCCCCGGGAAGGGGGTTCTACGAGCAGTACTTC. It specifies CASAPGRGFYEQYF.